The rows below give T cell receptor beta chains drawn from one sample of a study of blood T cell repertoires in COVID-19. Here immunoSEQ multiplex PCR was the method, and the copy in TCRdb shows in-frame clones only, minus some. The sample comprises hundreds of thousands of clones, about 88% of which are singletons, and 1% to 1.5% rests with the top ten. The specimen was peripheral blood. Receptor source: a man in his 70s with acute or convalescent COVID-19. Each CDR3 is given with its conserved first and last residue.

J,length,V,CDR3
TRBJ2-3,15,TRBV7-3,CASSFLAGITDTQYF
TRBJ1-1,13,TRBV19,CASSKTEDTEAFF
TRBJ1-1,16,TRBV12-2,CASRQPRQGMNTEAFF
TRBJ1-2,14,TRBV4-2,CASSSSTGGRGYTF
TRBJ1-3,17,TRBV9,CASSVEGNRGSGNTIYF
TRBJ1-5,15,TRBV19,CASSTMGGMDQPQHF
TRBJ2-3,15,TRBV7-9,CASSPGGASTDTQYF
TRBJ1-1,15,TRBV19,CASSIGGHRGGEAFF
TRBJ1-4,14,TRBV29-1,CSVGGQGSNEKLFF
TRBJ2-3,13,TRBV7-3,CASSPSMEDTQYF
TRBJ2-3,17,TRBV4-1,CASSQDRTAEGTDTQYF
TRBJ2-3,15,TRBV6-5,CASHPDRGLEDTQYF
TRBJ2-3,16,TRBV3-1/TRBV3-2,CASREGLAGPTDTQYF
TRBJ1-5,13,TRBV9,CASSPGGTQPQHF
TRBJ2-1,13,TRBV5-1,CASKTPGEGPEFF
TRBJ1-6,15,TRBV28,CASSSAGRENSPLHF
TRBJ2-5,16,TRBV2,CASSLRMTSAQETQYF